The next 25 T cell receptor beta chains were all read from a single sample in a study of blood T cell repertoires in COVID-19. Using immunoSEQ multiplex PCR, the repertoire was profiled, and TCRdb retains in-frame clones only, with some absent. The data show hundreds of thousands of clones, approximately 88% seen once. Source material: PBMCs or T cells enriched from blood (not recorded which). Receptor source: a woman between 25 and 40 years old who had recovered from COVID-19.

The V and J genes are TRBV27 and TRBJ2-6, with D hard to call. Germline V lookup: CDR1 MNHEY, CDR2 SMNVEV (reference sequence). V lost 3 bases, J lost 3 bases, and 6 bases lay in between. CDR3 length: 14 amino acids. The CDR3 is CASSFQYGANVLTF. Written as DNA, the CDR3 is TGTGCCAGCAGTTTTCAGTATGGGGCCAACGTCCTGACTTTC.

V and J are TRBV7-3 and TRBJ1-1; TRBD1 might be the D (6 bases). Germline-derived CDR1 and CDR2 are SGHTA and FQGTGA. Trimming removed 5 bases at V and 1 base at J, with 8 bases between. The CDR3 is 13 amino acids. In DNA, the CDR3 is TGTGCCAGCAGCCCCAGGGGGAACACTGAAGCTTTCTTT. It is translated as CASSPRGNTEAFF.

The chain uses TRBV5-5 and TRBJ1-1; no clear D. The CDR3 is made up of 13 amino acids. The V end was cut by 1 base, the J end by 1 base, with 5 bases between. Germline CDR1 SGHKS, CDR2 YYEKEE (reference sequence). As DNA, the CDR3 is TGTGCCAGCAGCTTGACACCGAACACTGAAGCTTTCTTT. Its translation: CASSLTPNTEAFF.

CDR3 amino acids: CATSIGAGGSYNEQFF. As DNA, the CDR3 is TGCGCCACTTCCATAGGGGCGGGAGGGTCCTACAATGAGCAGTTCTTC. This chain connects TRBV5-1 to TRBJ2-1, with 9 bases that match TRBD2. The germline V gene encodes CDR1 SGHRS and CDR2 YFSETQ. CDR3 size: 16 residues. J was trimmed by 1 base and V by 9 bases; bases with no gene match: 11.

The chain joins TRBV9 to TRBJ1-5; TRBD1 matches at 9 bases. Germline assignment: CDR1 SGDLS and CDR2 YYNGEE. The CDR3 contains 16 residues. Trimming at V came to 2 bases and at J to 0 bases, leaving 3 bases not matched to a gene. This CDR3 reads CASSVGQGYSNQPQHF. In DNA, the CDR3 is TGTGCCAGCAGCGTCGGACAGGGGTATAGCAATCAGCCCCAGCATTTT.

The gene calls are TRBV9 and TRBJ1-2, with D tentatively TRBD1 (5 bases). The V gene lost 4 bases and the J gene lost 0 bases, with 10 bases spanning the gap. Germline V gives CDR1 SGDLS, CDR2 YYNGEE. The CDR3 runs to 14 residues. The CDR3 region has the DNA TGTGCCAGCAGCTTAACAGGTGCTAACTATGGCTACACCTTC. Encoded protein: CASSLTGANYGYTF. Based on the CDR3 plus reference TRBV9 and TRBJ1-2, the full variable domain is DSGVTQTPKHLITATGQRVTLRCSPRSGDLSVYWYQQSLDQGLQFLIQYYNGEERAKGNILERFSAQQFPDLHSELNLSSLELGDSALYFCASSLTGANYGYTFGSGTRLTVV.

CDR3 sequence: CASTVTGAVGYTF. For the CDR3, the DNA is TGTGCCAGCACCGTAACAGGGGCGGTAGGCTACACCTTC. This chain connects TRBV12-3 or TRBV12-4 to TRBJ1-2; 7 bases match TRBD1. V lost 7 bases and J lost 8; bases outside the gene matches: 10. There are 13 residues in the CDR3.

The rearrangement links TRBV7-9 to TRBJ1-1; 10 bases are shared with TRBD1. J was trimmed by 11 bases and V by 5 bases; bases with no gene match: 17. CDR1 and CDR2 (germline): SEHNR, FQNEAQ (reference sequence). CDR3 size: 16 residues. CDR3 nucleotide sequence: TGTGCCAGCAGCCCATGGGACAGGGGAGGAGAGTTGGACGCTTTCTTT. As protein: CASSPWDRGGELDAFF. Complete variable domain (other parts from reference TRBV7-9 and TRBJ1-1): DTGVSQNPRHKITKRGQNVTFRCDPISEHNRLYWYRQTLGQGPEFLTYFQNEAQLEKSRLLSDRFSAERPKGSFSTLEIQRTEQGDSAMYLCASSPWDRGGELDAFFGQGTRLTVV.

The chain has TRBV9 and TRBJ1-2; maybe TRBD1 (6 bases). CDR1 is SGDLS, CDR2 YYNGEE, per germline. Trimming took off 6 bases at V and 5 bases at J, with 23 bases between the two ends. The CDR3 spans 16 residues. CDR3 amino acids: CASTDLTGRGDYGYTF. In DNA, the CDR3 is TGTGCCAGCACCGACCTAACAGGGCGGGGGGATTATGGCTACACCTTC.

This clone has just a few counts. The J gene is TRBJ1-6, the V gene TRBV9, with 9 bases identical to TRBD1. The CDR3 length is 16 residues. The V segment lost 3 bases and the J segment 10 bases; nucleotides outside the gene matches: 11. Germline CDR1 is SGDLS and CDR2 is YYNGEE. CDR3 in amino acids: CASSGTSGTGKSPLHF. The CDR3 bases are TGTGCCAGCAGCGGGACCTCCGGGACAGGGAAATCACCCCTCCACTTT. Full variable domain (rest looked up from reference TRBV9 and TRBJ1-6): DSGVTQTPKHLITATGQRVTLRCSPRSGDLSVYWYQQSLDQGLQFLIQYYNGEERAKGNILERFSAQQFPDLHSELNLSSLELGDSALYFCASSGTSGTGKSPLHFGNGTRLTVT.

The rearrangement joins TRBV28 to TRBJ1-2; maybe TRBD1 (6 bases). V dropped 7 bases and J dropped 8 bases, with 14 bases sitting between them. The CDR3 runs to 12 residues. Germline V gene sequence: CDR1 MDHEN, CDR2 SYDVKM. In DNA, the CDR3 is TGTGCCAGCACCCCAGGGGTACTCGGCTACACCTTC. Encoded protein: CASTPGVLGYTF.

The chain is built from TRBV28 and TRBJ2-3; D might be TRBD2 (5 bases). The ends were cut back, 9 bases at V and 0 bases at J, with 7 bases in the middle. CDR3 length: 12 amino acids. Germline loops: CDR1 MDHEN, CDR2 SYDVKM. The CDR3 region is CASTGSTDTQYF. The DNA for the CDR3 is TGTGCCAGTACGGGGAGCACAGATACGCAGTATTTT.

The chain couples TRBV15 to TRBJ1-5, with 7 positions matching TRBD1. The CDR3 is made up of 15 amino acids. Germline loops: CDR1 LNHNV, CDR2 YYDKDF (reference sequence). With 2 bases clipped from V and 9 bases from J, the junction kept 10 bases outside the gene matches. The CDR3 region has the DNA TGTGCCACCAGCAGAACCCCGGGAGGGGGCTCGCCCCAGCATTTT. Its translation is CATSRTPGGGSPQHF.

This rearrangement joins TRBV11-3 to TRBJ2-6; TRBD1 aligns across 8 bases. The CDR3 is 17 amino acids. Germline values: CDR1 SGHNT, CDR2 YENEEA. The trim removed 3 bases at V and 2 bases at J, leaving 6 bases unmatched. In DNA, the CDR3 is TGTGCCAGCAGCTTTATCAGGGGGCGGACTGGGGCCAACGTCCTGACTTTC. This encodes CASSFIRGRTGANVLTF.

The V and J genes are TRBV6-4 and TRBJ2-1, with 10 bases fitting TRBD2. Germline CDR1 reads MRHNA; CDR2 reads SNTAGT. V dropped 4 bases and J dropped 7; count of bases not matched to a gene: 7. The CDR3 loop spans 15 amino acids. CDR3 sequence reads: CASSAVAGGGNEQFF. The CDR3 DNA sequence: TGTGCCAGCAGTGCGGTAGCGGGAGGCGGGAATGAGCAGTTCTTC.

This clone came up a few times. This sequence joins TRBV5-1 and TRBJ1-2; 12 bases are a match to TRBD1. V lost 0 bases, J lost 8 bases, and 2 bases stayed unmatched. The CDR3 extends over 14 amino acids. Germline lookup yields CDR1 SGHRS and CDR2 YFSETQ. The CDR3 spells CASSLAGTGGGYTF. The DNA of the CDR3 is TGCGCCAGCAGCTTGGCTGGGACAGGGGGCGGCTACACCTTC.

The chain uses TRBV9 and TRBJ1-6; TRBD1 aligns across 7 bases. Germline CDR1 and CDR2: SGDLS and YYNGEE. With 5 bases clipped from V and 8 bases from J, the junction kept 7 bases outside the gene matches. This CDR3 is built from 14 residues. The CDR3, as DNA: TGTGCCAGCAGTCGAGGGGGCTACGATTCACCCCTCCACTTT. Translating it yields CASSRGGYDSPLHF. Based on the CDR3 plus reference TRBV9 and TRBJ1-6, the full variable domain is DSGVTQTPKHLITATGQRVTLRCSPRSGDLSVYWYQQSLDQGLQFLIQYYNGEERAKGNILERFSAQQFPDLHSELNLSSLELGDSALYFCASSRGGYDSPLHFGNGTRLTVT.

The rearrangement uses TRBV13 and TRBJ2-1, with a weak D call TRBD2 (5 bases). There are 14 residues in the CDR3. Looked up from germline, CDR1 is PRHDT and CDR2 is FYEKMQ (reference sequence). V lost 5 bases, J lost 9 bases, and 17 bases lay in between. Here the CDR3 reads CASSPAPAGPEQFF. CDR3 sequence (DNA): TGTGCCAGCAGCCCAGCCCCGGCGGGCCCTGAGCAGTTCTTC.

The J gene is TRBJ2-1, the V gene TRBV6-5; 8 bases match TRBD2. This CDR3 has 15 residues. CDR1 is MNHEY and CDR2 is SVGAGI in the germline V gene. The junction had 11 bases not matched to a gene; V was cut back by 6 bases and J by 7 bases. CDR3 region: CASRDSGSRENEQFF. In DNA form, the CDR3 reads TGTGCCAGCAGAGACAGCGGGAGTAGGGAGAATGAGCAGTTCTTC.

The chain is built from TRBV19 and TRBJ1-4; TRBD1 matches 8 bases. The length of the CDR3 is 11 residues. In germline, CDR1 is LNHDA, CDR2 SQIVND (reference sequence). The trim removed 3 bases at V and 16 bases at J, leaving 4 bases unmatched. The CDR3 sequence: CASSMDRVQFF. The CDR3 region has the DNA TGTGCCAGTAGTATGGACAGGGTGCAGTTTTTT.

The chain combines TRBV20-1 with TRBJ2-2; D may be TRBD2 (6 bases). The CDR3 spans 14 residues. The V gene lost 4 bases and the J gene lost 5 bases, with 14 bases spanning the gap. The germline V gene has CDR1 DFQATT and CDR2 SNEGSKA (reference sequence). The CDR3 is CSAIDGGATGELFF. The CDR3 region has the DNA TGCAGTGCTATTGATGGAGGGGCGACCGGGGAGCTGTTTTTT.

V is TRBV6-4 and J is TRBJ2-3; the match to TRBD2 covers 8 bases. The germline V gene has CDR1 MRHNA and CDR2 SNTAGT. J lost 1 base, V lost 4 bases, and 4 bases had no gene match. The CDR3 has 15 amino acids. This chain's CDR3 is CASSGQAGGTDTQYF. The CDR3 DNA sequence: TGTGCCAGCAGTGGCCAAGCGGGAGGCACAGATACGCAGTATTTT.

CDR3 in DNA: TGTGCCAGCAGCAAAGGAGGGGACAGGGGAAAACTGTTTTTT. It yields the protein CASSKGGDRGKLFF. The J gene is TRBJ1-4, the V gene TRBV21-1; TRBD1 is the table's D call, not checked against the DNA. TRBV21-1 is classified as a pseudogene. The CDR3 is 14 residues long.

This clone has only one observation. The V call is TRBV7-9, the J call TRBJ2-1, with 13 bases identical to TRBD2. With 4 bases clipped from V and 7 bases from J, the junction kept 13 bases outside the gene matches. CDR3 length equals 18 residues. Germline V gives CDR1 SEHNR, CDR2 FQNEAQ (reference sequence). The CDR3 DNA is TGTGCCAGCAGCTCCCGAGGGGGTACTAGCGGGAGGGTGAATGAGCAGTTCTTC. Amino acids: CASSSRGGTSGRVNEQFF.

The CDR3 DNA sequence: TGTGCCTGGAGTGTTCTATCAGGGGGGGGCTACACCTTC. As protein: CAWSVLSGGGYTF. The chain links TRBV30 to TRBJ1-2, with 7 bases matching TRBD1. The CDR3 is 13 amino acids. Germline-derived CDR1 and CDR2 are GTSNPN and SVGIG (reference sequence). Trimming cost V 0 bases and J 8 bases; bases outside gene matches: 6. Supplemented by reference TRBV30 and TRBJ1-2, the full variable domain reads SQTIHQWPATLVQPVGSPLSLECTVEGTSNPNLYWYRQAAGRGLQLLFYSVGIGQISSEVPQNLSASRPQDRQFILSSKKLLLSDSGFYLCAWSVLSGGGYTFGSGTRLTVV.